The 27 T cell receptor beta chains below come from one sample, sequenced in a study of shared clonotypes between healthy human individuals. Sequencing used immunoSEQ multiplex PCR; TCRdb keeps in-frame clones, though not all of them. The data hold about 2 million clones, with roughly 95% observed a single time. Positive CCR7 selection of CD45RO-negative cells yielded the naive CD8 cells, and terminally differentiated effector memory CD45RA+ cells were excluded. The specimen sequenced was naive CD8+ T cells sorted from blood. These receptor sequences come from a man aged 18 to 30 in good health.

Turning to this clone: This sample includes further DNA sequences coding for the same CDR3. The CDR3 reads CASSLDGLETQYF. CDR3 sequence (DNA): TGTGCCAGCAGCTTGGACGGATTAGAGACCCAGTACTTC. This chain uses TRBV7-9 with TRBJ2-5; no clear D. Germline assignment: CDR1 SEHNR and CDR2 FQNEAQ (reference sequence). This CDR3 has 13 amino acids. V was clipped by 3 bases and J by 4 bases, with 9 bases between them.

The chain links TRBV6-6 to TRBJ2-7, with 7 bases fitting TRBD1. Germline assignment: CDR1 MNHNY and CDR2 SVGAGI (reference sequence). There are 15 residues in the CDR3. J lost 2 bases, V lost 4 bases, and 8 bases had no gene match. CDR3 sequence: CASSFTGTAAYEQYF. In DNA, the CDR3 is TGTGCCAGCAGTTTTACCGGGACAGCTGCCTACGAGCAGTACTTC.

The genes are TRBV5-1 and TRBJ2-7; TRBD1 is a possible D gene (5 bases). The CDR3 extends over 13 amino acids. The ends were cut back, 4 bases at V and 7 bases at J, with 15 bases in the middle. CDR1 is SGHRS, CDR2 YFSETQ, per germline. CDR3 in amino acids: CASSVGPIEEQYF. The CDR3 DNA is TGCGCCAGCAGCGTGGGGCCAATAGAGGAGCAGTACTTC. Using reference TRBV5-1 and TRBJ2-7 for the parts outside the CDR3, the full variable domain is KAGVTQTPRYLIKTRGQQVTLSCSPISGHRSVSWYQQTPGQGLQFLFEYFSETQRNKGNFPGRFSGRQFSNSRSEMNVSTLELGDSALYLCASSVGPIEEQYFGPGTRLTVT.

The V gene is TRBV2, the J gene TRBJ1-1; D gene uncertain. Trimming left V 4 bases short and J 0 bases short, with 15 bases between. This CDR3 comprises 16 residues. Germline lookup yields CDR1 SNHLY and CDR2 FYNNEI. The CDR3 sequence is CASSVPLNRLNTEAFF. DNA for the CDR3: TGTGCCAGCAGTGTCCCTTTAAACAGATTGAACACTGAAGCTTTCTTT.

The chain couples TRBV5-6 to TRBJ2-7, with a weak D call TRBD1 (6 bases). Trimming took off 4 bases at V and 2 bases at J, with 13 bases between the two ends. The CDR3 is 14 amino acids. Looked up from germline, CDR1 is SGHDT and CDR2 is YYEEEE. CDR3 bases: TGTGCCAGCAGCGGAGCGGACAGTCCCTACGAGCAGTACTTC. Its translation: CASSGADSPYEQYF.

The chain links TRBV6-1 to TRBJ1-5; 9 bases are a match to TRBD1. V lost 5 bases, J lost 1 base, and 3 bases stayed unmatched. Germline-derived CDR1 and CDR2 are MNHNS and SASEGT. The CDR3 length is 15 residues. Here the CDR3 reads CASSIGQGSNQPQHF. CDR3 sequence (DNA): TGTGCCAGCAGTATTGGACAGGGGAGCAATCAGCCCCAGCATTTT.

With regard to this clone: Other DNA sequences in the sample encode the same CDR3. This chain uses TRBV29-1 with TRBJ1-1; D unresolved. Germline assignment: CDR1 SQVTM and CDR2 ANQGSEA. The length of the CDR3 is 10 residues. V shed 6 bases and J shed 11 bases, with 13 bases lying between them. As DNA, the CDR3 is TGCAGCGTCTCCGGCATATGGGCTTTCTTT. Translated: CSVSGIWAFF.

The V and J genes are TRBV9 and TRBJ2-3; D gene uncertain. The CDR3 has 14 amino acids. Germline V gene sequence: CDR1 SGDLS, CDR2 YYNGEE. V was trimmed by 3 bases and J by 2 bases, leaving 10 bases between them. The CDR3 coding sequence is TGTGCCAGCAGCGAGGAAGGGTACACAGATACGCAGTATTTT. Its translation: CASSEEGYTDTQYF.

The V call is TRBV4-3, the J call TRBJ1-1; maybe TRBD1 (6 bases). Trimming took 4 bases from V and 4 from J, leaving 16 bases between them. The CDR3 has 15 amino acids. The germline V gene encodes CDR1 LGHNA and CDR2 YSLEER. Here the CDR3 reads CASSRIWEGGTEAFF. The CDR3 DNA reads TGCGCCAGCAGCCGGATTTGGGAGGGGGGCACTGAAGCTTTCTTT.

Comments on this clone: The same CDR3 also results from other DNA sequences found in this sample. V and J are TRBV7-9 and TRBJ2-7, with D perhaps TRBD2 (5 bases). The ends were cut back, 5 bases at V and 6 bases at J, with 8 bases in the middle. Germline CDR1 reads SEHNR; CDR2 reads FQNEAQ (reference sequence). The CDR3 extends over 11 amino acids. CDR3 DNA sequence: TGTGCCAGCAGCGCGGGCGGCGAGCAGTACTTC. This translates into CASSAGGEQYF. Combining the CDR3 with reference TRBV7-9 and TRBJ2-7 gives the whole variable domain DTGVSQNPRHKITKRGQNVTFRCDPISEHNRLYWYRQTLGQGPEFLTYFQNEAQLEKSRLLSDRFSAERPKGSFSTLEIQRTEQGDSAMYLCASSAGGEQYFGPGTRLTVT.

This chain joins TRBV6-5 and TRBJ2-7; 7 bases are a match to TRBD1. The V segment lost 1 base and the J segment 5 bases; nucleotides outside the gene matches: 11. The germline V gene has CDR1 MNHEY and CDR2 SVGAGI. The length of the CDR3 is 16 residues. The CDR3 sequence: CASSYLGPTGSHEQYF. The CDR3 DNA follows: TGTGCCAGCAGTTACTTGGGGCCGACAGGGTCCCACGAGCAGTACTTC.

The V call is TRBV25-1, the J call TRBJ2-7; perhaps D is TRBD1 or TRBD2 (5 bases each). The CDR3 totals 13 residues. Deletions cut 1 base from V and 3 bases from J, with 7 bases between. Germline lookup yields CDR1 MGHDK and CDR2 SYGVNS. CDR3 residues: CASSEWDGYEQYF. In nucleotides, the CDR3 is TGTGCCAGCAGTGAATGGGACGGCTACGAGCAGTACTTC.

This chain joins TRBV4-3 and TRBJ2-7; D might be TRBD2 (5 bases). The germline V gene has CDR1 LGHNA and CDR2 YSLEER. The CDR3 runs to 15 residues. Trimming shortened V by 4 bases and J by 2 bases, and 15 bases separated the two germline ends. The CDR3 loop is CASSRAGGPAYEQYF. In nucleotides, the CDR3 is TGCGCCAGCAGCCGAGCCGGCGGGCCCGCCTACGAGCAGTACTTC.

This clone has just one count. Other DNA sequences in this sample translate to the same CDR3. Here the CDR3 DNA reads TGTGCCAGCAGCCAAGATCGAGGGTCCTCTGGAAACACCATATATTTT. The encoded protein is CASSQDRGSSGNTIYF. The V call is TRBV4-2, the J call TRBJ1-3; no firm D call. With 0 bases removed from V and 0 bases from J, the gap between germline ends came to 9 bases. The CDR3 runs to 16 residues. Germline V gene data show CDR1 as LGHNA and CDR2 as YNFKEQ.

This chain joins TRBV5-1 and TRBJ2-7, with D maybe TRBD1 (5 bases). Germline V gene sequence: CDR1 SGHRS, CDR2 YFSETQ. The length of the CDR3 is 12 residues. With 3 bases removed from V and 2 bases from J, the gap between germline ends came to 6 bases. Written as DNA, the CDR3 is TGCGCCAGCAGCTCGGACACCTACGAGCAGTACTTC. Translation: CASSSDTYEQYF.

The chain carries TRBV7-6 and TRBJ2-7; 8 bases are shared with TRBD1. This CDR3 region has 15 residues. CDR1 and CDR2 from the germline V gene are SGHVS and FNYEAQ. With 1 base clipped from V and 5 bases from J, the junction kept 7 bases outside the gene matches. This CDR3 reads CASSLVGRGLDEQYF. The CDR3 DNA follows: TGTGCCAGCAGCTTAGTCGGCAGGGGGCTCGACGAGCAGTACTTC.

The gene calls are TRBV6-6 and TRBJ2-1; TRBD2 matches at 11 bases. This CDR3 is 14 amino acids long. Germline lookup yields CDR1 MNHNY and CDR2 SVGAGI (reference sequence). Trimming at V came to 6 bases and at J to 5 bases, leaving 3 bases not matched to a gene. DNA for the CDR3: TGTGCCAGCAGCCGACTAGCGGGGCACAATGAGCAGTTCTTC. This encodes CASSRLAGHNEQFF.

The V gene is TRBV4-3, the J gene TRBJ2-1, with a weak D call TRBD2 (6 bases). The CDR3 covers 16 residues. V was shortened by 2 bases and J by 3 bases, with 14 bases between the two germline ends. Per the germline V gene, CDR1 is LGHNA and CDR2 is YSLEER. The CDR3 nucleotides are TGCGCCAGCAGCCAAATACCGGGAGCGAGCTACAATGAGCAGTTCTTC. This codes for CASSQIPGASYNEQFF.

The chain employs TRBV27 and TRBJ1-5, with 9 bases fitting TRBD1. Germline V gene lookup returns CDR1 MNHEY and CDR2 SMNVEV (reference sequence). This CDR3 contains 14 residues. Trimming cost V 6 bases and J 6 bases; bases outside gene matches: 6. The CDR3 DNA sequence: TGTGCCAGCAGGGCCGGGACAGGGAGTCAGCCCCAGCATTTT. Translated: CASRAGTGSQPQHF.

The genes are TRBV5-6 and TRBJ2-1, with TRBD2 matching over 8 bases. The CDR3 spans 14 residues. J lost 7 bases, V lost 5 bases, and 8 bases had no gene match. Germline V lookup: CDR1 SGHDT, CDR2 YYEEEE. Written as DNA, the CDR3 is TGTGCCAGCAGAACGGGAGGGCCGGGGAATGAGCAGTTCTTC. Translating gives CASRTGGPGNEQFF.

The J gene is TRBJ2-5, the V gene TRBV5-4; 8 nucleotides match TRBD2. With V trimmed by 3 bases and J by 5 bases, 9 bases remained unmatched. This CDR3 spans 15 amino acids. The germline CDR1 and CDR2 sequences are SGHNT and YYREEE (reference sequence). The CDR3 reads CASSWGLEGGETQYF. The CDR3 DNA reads TGTGCCAGCAGCTGGGGACTAGAGGGCGGTGAGACCCAGTACTTC.

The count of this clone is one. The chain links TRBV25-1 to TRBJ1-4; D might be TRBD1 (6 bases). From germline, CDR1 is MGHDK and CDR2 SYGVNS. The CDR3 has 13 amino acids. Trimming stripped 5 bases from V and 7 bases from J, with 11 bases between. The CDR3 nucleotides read TGTGCCAGCAGTCCGGGGGCAGTTGAAAAACTGTTTTTT. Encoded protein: CASSPGAVEKLFF.

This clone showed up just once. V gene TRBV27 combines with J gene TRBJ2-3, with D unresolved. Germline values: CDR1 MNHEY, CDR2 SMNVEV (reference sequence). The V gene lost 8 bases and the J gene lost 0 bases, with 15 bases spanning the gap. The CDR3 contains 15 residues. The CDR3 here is CASLAVTTSTDTQYF. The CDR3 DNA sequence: TGTGCCAGCTTAGCCGTGACAACTAGCACAGATACGCAGTATTTT.

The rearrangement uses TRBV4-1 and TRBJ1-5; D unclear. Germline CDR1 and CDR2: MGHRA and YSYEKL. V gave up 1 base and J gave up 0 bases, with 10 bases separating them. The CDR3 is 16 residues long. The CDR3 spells CASSQVWEYSNQPQHF. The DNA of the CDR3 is TGCGCCAGCAGCCAAGTGTGGGAATATAGCAATCAGCCCCAGCATTTT.

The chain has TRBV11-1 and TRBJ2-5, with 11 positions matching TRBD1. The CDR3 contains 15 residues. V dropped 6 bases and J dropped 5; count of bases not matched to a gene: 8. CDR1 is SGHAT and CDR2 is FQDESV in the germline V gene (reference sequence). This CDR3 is CASSYMDRGHETQYF. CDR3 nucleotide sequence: TGTGCCAGCAGTTATATGGACAGGGGGCACGAGACCCAGTACTTC.

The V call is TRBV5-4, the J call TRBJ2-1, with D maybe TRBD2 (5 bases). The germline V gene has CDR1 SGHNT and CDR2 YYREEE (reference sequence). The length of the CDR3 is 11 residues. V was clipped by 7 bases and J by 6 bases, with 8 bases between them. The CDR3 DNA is TGTGCCAGCGTACGGGGCAATGAGCAGTTCTTC. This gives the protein CASVRGNEQFF.

As DNA, the CDR3 is TGTGCCAGCAGTCTGAAGGGGGCTGAGGAGACCCAGTACTTC. Its protein is CASSLKGAEETQYF. This sequence joins TRBV5-6 and TRBJ2-5; 7 bases fit TRBD1. V dropped 5 bases and J dropped 5; count of bases not matched to a gene: 9. Germline V gene sequence: CDR1 SGHDT, CDR2 YYEEEE. CDR3 length: 14 amino acids.